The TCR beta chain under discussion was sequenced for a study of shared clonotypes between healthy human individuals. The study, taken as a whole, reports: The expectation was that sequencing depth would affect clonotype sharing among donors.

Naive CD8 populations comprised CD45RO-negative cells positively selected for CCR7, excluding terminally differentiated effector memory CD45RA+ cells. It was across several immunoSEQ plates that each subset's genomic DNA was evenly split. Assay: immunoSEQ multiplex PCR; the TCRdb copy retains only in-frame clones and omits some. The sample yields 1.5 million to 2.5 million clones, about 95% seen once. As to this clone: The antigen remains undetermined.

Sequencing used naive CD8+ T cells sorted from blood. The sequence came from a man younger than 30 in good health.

The DNA for the CDR3 is TGTGCCTGGAGTGACGGGGGTCTCAGCGACGAGCAGTACTTC. It translates to CAWSDGGLSDEQYF. The rearrangement links TRBV30 to TRBJ2-7; D might be TRBD2 (6 bases). Trimming left V 1 base short and J 5 bases short, with 15 bases between. Germline values: CDR1 GTSNPN, CDR2 SVGIG (reference sequence). The CDR3 sequence is 14 residues long.